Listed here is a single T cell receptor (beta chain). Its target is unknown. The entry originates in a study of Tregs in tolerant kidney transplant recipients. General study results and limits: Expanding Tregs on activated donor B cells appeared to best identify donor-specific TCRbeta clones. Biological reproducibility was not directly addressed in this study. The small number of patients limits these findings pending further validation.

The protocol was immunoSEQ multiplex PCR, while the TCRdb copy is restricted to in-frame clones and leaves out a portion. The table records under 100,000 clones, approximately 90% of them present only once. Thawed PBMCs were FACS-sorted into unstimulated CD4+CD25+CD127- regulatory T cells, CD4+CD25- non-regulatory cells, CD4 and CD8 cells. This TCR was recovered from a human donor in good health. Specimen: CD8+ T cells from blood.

This CDR3 reads CASSPPASGGQYNEQFF. For the CDR3, the DNA is TGTGCCAGCTCACCCCCGGCAAGCGGGGGGCAATACAATGAGCAGTTCTTC. The V call is TRBV18, the J call TRBJ2-1, with TRBD2 matching 9 bases. Trimming took 3 bases from V and 4 from J; bases not matched to a gene: 10. The germline V gene encodes CDR1 KGHSH and CDR2 LQKENI. CDR3 length: 17 residues.